A single sample gave rise to the 10 T cell receptor beta chains below, sequenced in a study of blood T cell repertoires in COVID-19. Generated by immunoSEQ multiplex PCR, the TCRdb table keeps only in-frame clones and is missing some. The sample includes 200,000 to 250,000 clones, 70% to 85% of them seen just once. The sequencing sample was made of PBMCs or T cells enriched from blood (not recorded which). The receptors come from a woman aged 55-70 years who had recovered from COVID-19.

This chain joins TRBV7-8 and TRBJ2-3, with D perhaps matching TRBD2 (6 bases). The CDR3 is 16 amino acids. V was trimmed by 2 bases and J by 0 bases, leaving 12 bases between them. Germline lookup yields CDR1 SGHVS and CDR2 FQNEAQ. In DNA, the CDR3 is TGTGCCAGCAGCTTAACCGGCGGGACTAGCACAGATACGCAGTATTTT. Translated, it gives CASSLTGGTSTDTQYF.

The chain combines TRBV18 with TRBJ1-2; a weak D match, TRBD1 (6 bases). Trimming shortened V by 3 bases and J by 4 bases, and 12 bases separated the two germline ends. CDR1 and CDR2 (germline): KGHSH, LQKENI. The CDR3 has 14 amino acids. The CDR3 nucleotides read TGTGCCAGCTCACCGGGCAGGGGCGCCTATGGCTACACCTTC. Its translation is CASSPGRGAYGYTF. Drawing the rest from reference TRBV18 and TRBJ1-2, the complete variable domain is NAGVMQNPRHLVRRRGQEARLRCSPMKGHSHVYWYRQLPEEGLKFMVYLQKENIIDESGMPKERFSAEFPKEGPSILRIQQVVRGDSAAYFCASSPGRGAYGYTFGSGTRLTVV.

The rearrangement links TRBV29-1 to TRBJ2-1, with D unresolved. The CDR3 covers 11 residues. Germline CDR1 SQVTM, CDR2 ANQGSEA. The V end lost 5 bases, the J end lost 7 bases, and 9 bases lay between the germline ends. The CDR3: CSVQVWNEQFF. DNA for the CDR3: TGCAGCGTTCAGGTCTGGAATGAGCAGTTCTTC.

The chain has TRBV19 and TRBJ2-3; TRBD2 aligns across 13 bases. With V trimmed by 1 base and J by 3 bases, 1 base remained unmatched. CDR1 is LNHDA, CDR2 SQIVND, per germline (reference sequence). The length of the CDR3 is 16 residues. The DNA for the CDR3 is TGTGCCAGTAGTATAGGGACTAGCGGGAGAACAGATACGCAGTATTTT. Translation: CASSIGTSGRTDTQYF.

This clone was recorded a few times. The gene calls are TRBV5-1 and TRBJ2-3; the match to TRBD2 covers 12 bases. The V segment lost 2 bases and the J segment 4 bases; nucleotides outside the gene matches: 5. This CDR3 has 16 amino acids. CDR1 and CDR2 from the germline V gene are SGHRS and YFSETQ. As DNA, the CDR3 is TGCGCCAGCAGCTTAAAGACTAGCGGGAGTGCAGATACGCAGTATTTT. This gives the protein CASSLKTSGSADTQYF.

V usage is TRBV18 and J usage is TRBJ2-7; tentatively, D is TRBD1 (5 bases). Trimming removed 4 bases from V and 0 bases from J, with 16 bases in between. This CDR3 is built from 16 residues. Germline V lookup: CDR1 KGHSH, CDR2 LQKENI. Here the CDR3 reads CASSHRTRNNSYEQYF. CDR3 DNA sequence: TGTGCCAGCTCACATCGGACACGCAATAACTCCTACGAGCAGTACTTC.

The rearrangement uses TRBV19 and TRBJ1-4; TRBD1 agrees at 10 bases. Germline V gene sequence: CDR1 LNHDA, CDR2 SQIVND (reference sequence). The CDR3 covers 16 residues. Trimming at V came to 8 bases and at J to 4 bases, leaving 10 bases not matched to a gene. The CDR3 coding sequence is TGTGCCAGTCGGAGGGACAGGGGACGTCTTAATGAAAAACTGTTTTTT. This codes for CASRRDRGRLNEKLFF.

This clone is a singleton in its sample. Here the CDR3 reads CASSPPGTGIGYEQYF. CDR3 DNA: TGTGCCAGCAGCCCTCCCGGGACAGGGATCGGATACGAGCAGTACTTC. V gene TRBV14 combines with J gene TRBJ2-7; 9 bases agree with TRBD1. Germline V gene lookup returns CDR1 SGHDN and CDR2 FVKESK. V lost 4 bases to trimming and J lost 4 bases; unmatched junction nucleotides: 11. This CDR3 comprises 16 residues.

V gene TRBV5-1 combines with J gene TRBJ2-2; 9 positions agree with TRBD1. With V trimmed by 7 bases and J by 1 base, 5 bases remained unmatched. The CDR3 is made up of 15 amino acids. Germline assignment: CDR1 SGHRS and CDR2 YFSETQ. CDR3 DNA: TGCGCCAGCGGATCGGGACAGGGGAACACCGGGGAGCTGTTTTTT. It yields the protein CASGSGQGNTGELFF. Based on the CDR3 plus reference TRBV5-1 and TRBJ2-2, the full variable domain is KAGVTQTPRYLIKTRGQQVTLSCSPISGHRSVSWYQQTPGQGLQFLFEYFSETQRNKGNFPGRFSGRQFSNSRSEMNVSTLELGDSALYLCASGSGQGNTGELFFGEGSRLTVL.

The V and J genes are TRBV18 and TRBJ1-5; D remains unclear. CDR1 is KGHSH, CDR2 LQKENI, per germline. Trimming stripped 2 bases from V and 5 bases from J, with 13 bases between. This CDR3 has 15 residues. The DNA for the CDR3 is TGTGCCAGCTCACCAGTACCCGGCGCGGATCAGCCCCAGCATTTT. As protein: CASSPVPGADQPQHF. Based on the CDR3 plus reference TRBV18 and TRBJ1-5, the full variable domain is NAGVMQNPRHLVRRRGQEARLRCSPMKGHSHVYWYRQLPEEGLKFMVYLQKENIIDESGMPKERFSAEFPKEGPSILRIQQVVRGDSAAYFCASSPVPGADQPQHFGDGTRLSIL.